Sequencing of this T cell receptor beta chain was carried out in a study of cytomegalovirus exposure and HLA in healthy donors. Concerning this clone itself: Its antigen is not identified.

The study ran its PCR with 60 Vbeta and 13 Jbeta primers. Assay used: immunoSEQ multiplex PCR; TCRdb lists only in-frame clones, some missing. The sample consists of about 160,000 clones, 60% to 80% of them appearing once. General study points: Listed as cytomegalovirus-associated were 170 or so TCR beta chains. Reports described diagnosis of cytomegalovirus status by the classifier as highly specific and sensitive. The majority of TCR sequences were rare, yet some public TCRs appeared in many donors.

CDR1 is SGHNT, CDR2 YENEEA, per germline. Between the trimmed V and J ends, which lost 1 base and 4 bases, there was a span of 18 bases. The CDR3 has 17 residues. This sequence was found in a woman in her 30s in good health and CMV-seronegative. Sequenced input: PBMCs. The gene calls are TRBV11-3 and TRBJ2-3; D is possibly TRBD2 (7 bases). The CDR3 sequence: CASSLGLGGAGSDTQYF. The CDR3 nucleotides read TGTGCCAGCAGCTTAGGGTTGGGGGGGGCCGGGTCAGATACGCAGTATTTT.